The rows below give T cell receptor beta chains drawn from one sample of a study of blood T cell repertoires in COVID-19. Only in-frame clones appear in the TCRdb table, and some are missing; sequencing was by immunoSEQ multiplex PCR. Here the sample spans about 150,000 clones, 84% being singletons. Sequences were obtained from peripheral blood. The receptors shown here come from a human donor in a cohort sampled during active COVID-19. CDR3s include the opening cysteine and the closing phenylalanine or tryptophan. The D gene is left open where the match is weak. Clone size appears in some rows only: once, few, many, or a class for an expanded clone.

>.|TRBJ2-7|TRBV27|TRBD1
CASSWTTGAIYEQYF
TGTGCCAGCAGTTGGACGACAGGGGCCATCTACGAGCAGTACTTC
>.|TRBJ2-7|TRBV27|TRBD1
CASSLRQGSYEQYF
TGTGCCAGCAGTTTACGACAGGGATCCTACGAGCAGTACTTC
>.|TRBJ1-5|TRBV6-2/TRBV6-3|TRBD1
CASSPGTGSQPQHF
TGTGCCAGCAGCCCCGGGACAGGGTCTCAGCCCCAGCATTTT
>.|TRBJ1-2|TRBV9|TRBD1
CASSVAPGQGNYGYTF
TGTGCCAGCAGCGTAGCCCCGGGACAGGGGAACTATGGCTACACCTTC
>.|TRBJ2-7|TRBV7-2|TRBD1
CASSSRTGQPYEQYF
TGTGCCAGCAGCTCTCGGACAGGTCAACCCTACGAGCAGTACTTC
>few|TRBJ2-7|TRBV4-1|TRBD1
CASSPGQGLYEQYF
TGCGCCAGCAGCCCGGGACAGGGGCTCTACGAGCAGTACTTC
>.|TRBJ2-2|TRBV9|.
CASSVRGRTGELFF
TGTGCCAGCAGCGTAAGGGGTCGGACCGGGGAGCTGTTTTTT
>.|TRBJ2-4|TRBV7-2|TRBD2
CASSLAGGGANGAKNIQYF
TGTGCCAGCAGCTTAGCGGGCGGGGGGGCCAATGGTGCCAAAAACATTCAGTACTTC
>.|TRBJ2-7|TRBV7-9|TRBD2
CASSLALASGDEQYF
TGTGCCAGCAGCTTAGCCCTGGCTAGCGGGGACGAGCAGTACTTC
>.|TRBJ1-5|TRBV21-1|.
CASSKASGRSNQPQHF
TGTGCCAGCAGCAAAGCGTCCGGGAGGAGCAATCAGCCCCAGCATTTT
>few|TRBJ1-2|TRBV20-1|.
CSTRLGYGYTF
TGCAGCACCAGGTTGGGCTATGGCTACACCTTC
>.|TRBJ1-1|TRBV5-1|TRBD1
CASSAGQGESTEAFF
TGCGCCAGCAGCGCCGGACAGGGGGAGAGCACTGAAGCTTTCTTT
>.|TRBJ2-7|TRBV5-1|.
CASSLSSGSRDEQYF
TGCGCCAGCAGCCTCTCCTCGGGGAGTAGGGACGAGCAGTACTTC
>.|TRBJ1-4|TRBV7-2|.
CASSLERREKLFF
TGTGCCAGCAGCCTCGAGCGTAGGGAAAAACTGTTTTTT
>.|TRBJ2-5|TRBV3-1/TRBV3-2|TRBD2
CASSPPSRGETQYF
TGTGCCAGCAGCCCCCCAAGCCGGGGGGAAACCCAGTACTTC
>.|TRBJ2-1|TRBV6-1|TRBD1
CASSEIGTGQGALNEQFF
TGTGCCAGCAGTGAAATAGGGACTGGACAGGGGGCTTTGAATGAGCAGTTCTTC
>.|TRBJ2-1|TRBV2|TRBD2
CASSALLAGGPYNEQFF
TGTGCCAGCAGTGCCCTACTAGCGGGGGGGCCCTACAATGAGCAGTTCTTC
>.|TRBJ1-2|TRBV30|.
CAWRASVRQDPTF
TGTGCCTGGAGGGCCAGTGTACGACAGGATCCGACCTTC
>.|TRBJ1-3|TRBV14|TRBD1
CATAPRTGGNTIYF
TGTGCCACCGCCCCCAGGACAGGGGGAAACACCATATATTTT
>.|TRBJ2-7|TRBV27|.
CASSFGSGEQYF
TGTGCCAGCAGTTTTGGTTCGGGCGAGCAGTACTTC
>.|TRBJ1-5|TRBV6-2/TRBV6-3|TRBD1
CASSDRAQPQHF
TGTGCCAGCAGTGACAGGGCACAGCCCCAGCATTTT
>.|TRBJ1-5|TRBV6-1|.
CASSEVGYPTPQHF
TGTGCCAGCAGTGAAGTGGGCTATCCTACACCCCAGCATTTT
>.|TRBJ1-6|TRBV6-5|.
CASSYSGSSYNSPLHF
TGTGCCAGCAGTTACTCAGGGAGCTCCTATAATTCACCCCTCCACTTT
>.|TRBJ2-2|TRBV3-1/TRBV3-2|.
CASSTGNTGELFF
TGTGCCAGCAGCACAGGGAACACCGGGGAGCTGTTTTTT
>.|TRBJ1-2|TRBV19|.
CASSGGRATGGYTF
TGTGCCAGTAGTGGGGGCAGGGCAACTGGTGGCTACACCTTC
>.|TRBJ1-6|TRBV5-6|.
CASSLAPAGMDSPLHF
TGTGCCAGCAGCTTGGCTCCGGCAGGGATGGATTCACCCCTCCACTTT
>.|TRBJ1-2|TRBV4-3|.
CASSQDTPGYGYTF
TGCGCCAGCAGCCAAGATACCCCGGGGTATGGCTACACCTTC
>.|TRBJ2-5|TRBV7-2|TRBD1
CASRPPGQGKETQYF
TGTGCCAGCAGGCCGCCGGGACAGGGGAAAGAGACCCAGTACTTC
>.|TRBJ2-7|TRBV7-2|.
CASSQDIFEQYF
TGTGCCAGCAGCCAGGACATTTTCGAGCAGTACTTC
>.|TRBJ2-4|TRBV19|.
CASSWQGLAKNIQYF
TGTGCCAGTTCATGGCAGGGGCTAGCCAAAAACATTCAGTACTTC
>.|TRBJ1-1|TRBV28|.
CASRRRENTEAFF
TGTGCCAGCAGGAGGAGAGAAAACACTGAAGCTTTCTTT
>.|TRBJ1-1|TRBV5-1|.
CASSSVRLNTEAFF
TGCGCCAGCAGCTCAGTCAGGCTGAACACTGAAGCTTTCTTT
>.|TRBJ2-3|TRBV7-2|.
CASSPPTGGPNTQFF
TGTGCCAGCAGCCCCCCCACGGGGGGCCCTAATACGCAGTTTTTT
>.|TRBJ1-4|TRBV5-1|TRBD1
CASSSSGTGVGEKLFF
TGCGCCAGCAGCTCCTCCGGGACAGGGGTGGGAGAAAAACTGTTTTTT
>.|TRBJ1-4|TRBV4-3|TRBD1
CASSQRTGSNEKLFF
TGCGCCAGCAGCCAGCGGACAGGATCTAATGAAAAACTGTTTTTT
>.|TRBJ2-5|TRBV6-2/TRBV6-3|TRBD2
CASTPGIAGVITQETQYF
TGTGCCAGCACCCCGGGGATAGCGGGGGTCATCACGCAAGAGACCCAGTACTTC
>.|TRBJ2-7|TRBV4-2|TRBD2
CASSRTGTSGGGYEQYF
TGTGCCAGCAGCCGGACCGGGACTAGCGGGGGGGGGTACGAGCAGTACTTC
>.|TRBJ1-6|TRBV2|.
CASSEPGEGNSPLHF
TGTGCCAGCAGTGAACCGGGGGAGGGTAATTCACCCCTCCACTTT
>.|TRBJ1-2|TRBV4-2|.
CASSQELRNYGYTF
TGTGCCAGCAGCCAAGAACTGAGAAACTATGGCTACACCTTC
>.|TRBJ2-7|TRBV10-3|.
CAISESRGNDEQYF
TGTGCCATCAGTGAGTCAAGAGGGAATGACGAGCAGTACTTC
>.|TRBJ1-6|TRBV7-6|TRBD1
CASSLRGTGNSPLHF
TGTGCCAGCAGCTTAAGGGGGACAGGCAATTCACCCCTCCACTTT
>.|TRBJ1-2|TRBV6-2/TRBV6-3|.
CASSYSGRDGYTF
TGTGCCAGCAGTTACTCGGGCAGGGATGGCTACACCTTC
>.|TRBJ2-1|TRBV5-5|TRBD1
CASSFGGTGQFF
TGTGCCAGCAGCTTCGGAGGGACAGGGCAGTTCTTC
>.|TRBJ2-1|TRBV28|.
CASSFPNSDNEQFF
TGTGCCAGCAGTTTTCCCAACTCGGACAATGAGCAGTTCTTC
>.|TRBJ2-7|TRBV5-4|.
CASSMGVPSVGEQYF
TGTGCCAGCAGCATGGGGGTACCTAGCGTCGGGGAGCAGTACTTC
>.|TRBJ1-2|TRBV19|TRBD1
CASRAPGQGAHGYTF
TGTGCCAGTAGAGCCCCGGGACAGGGGGCCCATGGCTACACCTTC
>.|TRBJ1-1|TRBV9|.
CASSPLYSTGNTEAFF
TGTGCCAGCAGCCCCCTCTATTCGACAGGGAACACTGAAGCTTTCTTT
>.|TRBJ2-1|TRBV5-1|TRBD2
CASSLLAGEQFF
TGCGCCAGCAGCTTACTAGCGGGTGAGCAGTTCTTC
>.|TRBJ2-5|TRBV2|TRBD2
CASSASGGAYETQYF
TGTGCCAGCAGCGCTAGCGGGGGGGCCTATGAGACCCAGTACTTC
>.|TRBJ2-7|TRBV5-1|.
CASSLGGHEQYF
TGCGCCAGCAGCTTGGGGGGCCACGAGCAGTACTTC
>once|TRBJ1-5|TRBV30|TRBD1
CAWAGTGRPWPQHF
TGTGCCTGGGCTGGGACAGGACGTCCCTGGCCCCAGCATTTT
>once|TRBJ2-1|TRBV7-2|.
CASRSGRGAVGQFF
TGTGCCAGCAGATCAGGACGGGGGGCCGTGGGGCAGTTCTTC
>.|TRBJ1-5|TRBV18|.
CASSPAWTDSNQPQHF
TGTGCCAGCTCACCGGCCTGGACAGATAGCAATCAGCCCCAGCATTTT
>.|TRBJ1-6|TRBV3-1/TRBV3-2|.
CASSQLGTLGSPLHF
TGTGCCAGCAGCCAACTTGGGACACTGGGGTCACCCCTCCACTTT
>.|TRBJ1-2|TRBV2|.
CATSGGGYTF
TGTGCCACCTCGGGGGGTGGCTACACCTTC
>.|TRBJ1-4|TRBV5-1|.
CASSAGTTHEKLFF
TGCGCCAGCAGCGCCGGGACAACCCATGAAAAACTGTTTTTT
>.|TRBJ2-2|TRBV28|TRBD1
CASGQGTGELFF
TGTGCCAGCGGACAGGGGACCGGGGAGCTGTTTTTT